This T cell receptor beta chain was recorded in a study of T cells after yellow fever vaccination. Study-wide findings and caveats: Post-booster repertoires contained most primary-vaccination clones again (around 97% CD4, around 89% CD8).

UMIs and a universal primer site were added when TCR cDNA was made by 5'RACE template switching. TCRdb reanalysed the 5' RACE reads using MiXCR and keeps one entry per CDR3 protein. This repertoire shows 160,000 or so distinct CDR3 sequences, under 7.5% found once; its top ten account for 2.5%. This clonotype was found a few times. Its antigen is still unknown. The CDR3 is made up of 16 amino acids. Germline V lookup: CDR1 MNHNS, CDR2 SASEGT. V trimming: 8 bases; J trimming: 1 base; junction bases outside the gene matches: 13. The sequencing here drew on CD4+ T cells sorted from PBMCs, taken less than 6 days after the first yellow fever vaccination. The origin of this receptor is a man aged 18 to 30 who received the YFV17D yellow fever vaccine. This chain links TRBV6-1 with TRBJ1-2; 7 bases fit TRBD1. DNA for the CDR3: TGTGCCAGCTACCCGAGGGGGCAGGGGATTAACTATGGCTACACCTTC. Amino acids: CASYPRGQGINYGYTF.